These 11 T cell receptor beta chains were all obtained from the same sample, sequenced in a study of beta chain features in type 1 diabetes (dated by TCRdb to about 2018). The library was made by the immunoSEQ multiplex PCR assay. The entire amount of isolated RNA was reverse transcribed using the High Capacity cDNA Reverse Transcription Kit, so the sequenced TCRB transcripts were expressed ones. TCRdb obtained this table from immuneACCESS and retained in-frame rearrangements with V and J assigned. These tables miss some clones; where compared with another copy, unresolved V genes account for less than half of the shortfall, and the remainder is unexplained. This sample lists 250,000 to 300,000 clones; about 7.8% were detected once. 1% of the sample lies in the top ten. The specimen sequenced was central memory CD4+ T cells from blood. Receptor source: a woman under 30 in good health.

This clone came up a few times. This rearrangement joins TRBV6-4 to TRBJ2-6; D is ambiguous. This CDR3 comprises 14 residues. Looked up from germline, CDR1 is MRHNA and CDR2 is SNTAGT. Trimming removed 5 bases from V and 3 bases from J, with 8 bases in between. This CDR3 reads CASSQMVGANVLTF. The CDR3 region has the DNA TGTGCCAGCAGTCAGATGGTTGGGGCCAACGTCCTGACTTTC.

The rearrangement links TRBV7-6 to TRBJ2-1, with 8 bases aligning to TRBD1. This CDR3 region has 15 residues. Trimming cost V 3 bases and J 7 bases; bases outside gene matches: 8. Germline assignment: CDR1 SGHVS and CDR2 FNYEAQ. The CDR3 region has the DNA TGTGCCAGCAGCTTCTCCGAGACAGGGGCAAATGAGCAGTTCTTC. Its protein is CASSFSETGANEQFF.

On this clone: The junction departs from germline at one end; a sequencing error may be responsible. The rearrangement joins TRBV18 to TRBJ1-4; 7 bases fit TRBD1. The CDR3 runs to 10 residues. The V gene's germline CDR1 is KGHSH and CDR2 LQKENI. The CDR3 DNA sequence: TGTGCCAGCTCACCCCGGGACAGCCGATTT. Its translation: CASSPRDSRF.

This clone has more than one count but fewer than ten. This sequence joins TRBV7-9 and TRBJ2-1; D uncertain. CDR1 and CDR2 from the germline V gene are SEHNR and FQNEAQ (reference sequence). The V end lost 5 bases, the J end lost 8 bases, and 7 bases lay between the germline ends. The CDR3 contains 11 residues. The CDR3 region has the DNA TGTGCCAGCAGCCAAAGTGATGAGCAGTTCTTC. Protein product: CASSQSDEQFF.

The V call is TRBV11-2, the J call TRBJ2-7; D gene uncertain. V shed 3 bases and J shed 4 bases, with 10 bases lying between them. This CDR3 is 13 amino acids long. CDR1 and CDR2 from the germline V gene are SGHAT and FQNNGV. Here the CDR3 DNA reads TGTGCCAGCAGCTTTGGGCAGTTGTACGAGCAGTACTTC. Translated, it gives CASSFGQLYEQYF.

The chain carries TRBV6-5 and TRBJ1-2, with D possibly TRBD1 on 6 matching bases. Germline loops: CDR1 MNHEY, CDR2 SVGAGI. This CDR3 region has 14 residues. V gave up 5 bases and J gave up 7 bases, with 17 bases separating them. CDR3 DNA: TGTGCCAGCAGTGAAATCGGGACATGGGGTGGCTACACCTTC. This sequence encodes CASSEIGTWGGYTF.

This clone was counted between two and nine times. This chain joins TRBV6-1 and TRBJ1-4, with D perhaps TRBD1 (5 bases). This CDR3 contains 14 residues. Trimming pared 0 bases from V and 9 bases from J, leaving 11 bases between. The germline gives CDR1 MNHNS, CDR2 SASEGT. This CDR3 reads CASSEAGGDKKLFF. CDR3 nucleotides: TGTGCCAGCAGTGAAGCTGGGGGGGATAAAAAACTGTTTTTT.

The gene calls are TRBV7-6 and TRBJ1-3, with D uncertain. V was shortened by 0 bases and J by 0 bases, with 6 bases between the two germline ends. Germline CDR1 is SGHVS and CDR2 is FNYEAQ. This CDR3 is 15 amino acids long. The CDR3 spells CASSLARSSGNTIYF. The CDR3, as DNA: TGTGCCAGCAGCTTAGCGCGGAGCTCTGGAAACACCATATATTTT.

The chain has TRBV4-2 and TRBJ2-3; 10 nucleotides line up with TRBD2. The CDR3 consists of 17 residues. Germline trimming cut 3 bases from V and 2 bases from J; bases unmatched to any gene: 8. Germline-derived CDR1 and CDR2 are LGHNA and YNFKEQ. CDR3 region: CASSQALAGSLTDTQYF. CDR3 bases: TGTGCCAGCAGCCAGGCACTAGCGGGATCCCTCACAGATACGCAGTATTTT.

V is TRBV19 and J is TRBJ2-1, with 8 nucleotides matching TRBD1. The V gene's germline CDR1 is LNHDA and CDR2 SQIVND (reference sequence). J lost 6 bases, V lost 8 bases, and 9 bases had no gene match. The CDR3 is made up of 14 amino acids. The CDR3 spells CASRGQGNRNEQFF. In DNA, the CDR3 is TGTGCCAGTCGAGGACAGGGAAATCGCAATGAGCAGTTCTTC.

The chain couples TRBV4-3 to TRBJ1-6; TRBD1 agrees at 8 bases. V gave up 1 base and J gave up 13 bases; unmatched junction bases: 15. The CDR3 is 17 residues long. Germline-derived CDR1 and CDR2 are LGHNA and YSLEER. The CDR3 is CASSQGGTGTGLVPLHF. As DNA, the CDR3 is TGCGCCAGCAGCCAAGGGGGAACCGGGACAGGTTTAGTCCCCCTCCACTTT.